This T cell receptor (beta chain) derives from a study of regulatory T cells in long-lasting Graves disease. As for the study in general: Patients newly diagnosed with Graves' had been on antithyroid drugs for under 3 months.

This clonotype was observed a handful of times. Germline values: CDR1 SEHNR, CDR2 FQNEAQ (reference sequence). The CDR3 sequence is 15 residues long. The ends lost 4 bases at V and 0 bases at J; junction bases unmatched: 5. Arm-PCR with iRepertoire HTBI primers amplified the CDR3 regions for these TCR beta libraries. A single record per CDR3 protein comes from TCRdb applying MiXCR to the multiplex PCR reads. Here the sample spans around 450,000 distinct CDR3 sequences, 15% being singletons. Time point here: newly diagnosed GD, antithyroid drugs for less than 3 months. Following extraction of RNA from PBMCs, that RNA was used to make the TCR library. These data were also reused for a study on T cells in Graves' hyperthyroidism and ophthalmopathy.

The chain combines TRBV7-9 with TRBJ2-7, with 8 bases matching TRBD1. The sample here was peripheral blood mononuclear cells (PBMCs), taken at new diagnosis, from a patient treated with antithyroid drugs. The sequence came from a woman in her forties with Graves disease. CDR3 sequence (DNA): TGTGCCAGCAGCTCTACAGGGGGAAACTCCTACGAGCAGTACTTC. Protein: CASSSTGGNSYEQYF.